The T cell receptor (beta chain) described here comes from a study of blood T cells in healthy people across ages. Using a J-beta primer mix together with a sample-barcoded 5' primer, a second PCR was run for roughly 7 to 12 cycles. The authors tagged each cDNA molecule using a template-switch adaptor with 12 random nucleotides. Each CDR3 protein is one row after TCRdb ran MiXCR on the 5' RACE reads. This repertoire shows roughly 800,000 distinct CDR3 sequences, roughly 64% found once; its top ten account for around 20%. There are 13 residues in the CDR3. Germline V gene lookup returns CDR1 SQVTM and CDR2 ANQGSEA.

V is TRBV29-1 and J is TRBJ2-4, with 9 positions matching TRBD1. The J call may be mistaken, given a closer DNA end match to TRBJ2-7. The specimen sequenced was blood. This sequence originates from a man aged 25-45 years in good health. In nucleotides, the CDR3 is TGCAGCGTTGGGGACAGGGTCGACTACGAGCAGTACTTC. This sequence encodes CSVGDRVDYEQYF.